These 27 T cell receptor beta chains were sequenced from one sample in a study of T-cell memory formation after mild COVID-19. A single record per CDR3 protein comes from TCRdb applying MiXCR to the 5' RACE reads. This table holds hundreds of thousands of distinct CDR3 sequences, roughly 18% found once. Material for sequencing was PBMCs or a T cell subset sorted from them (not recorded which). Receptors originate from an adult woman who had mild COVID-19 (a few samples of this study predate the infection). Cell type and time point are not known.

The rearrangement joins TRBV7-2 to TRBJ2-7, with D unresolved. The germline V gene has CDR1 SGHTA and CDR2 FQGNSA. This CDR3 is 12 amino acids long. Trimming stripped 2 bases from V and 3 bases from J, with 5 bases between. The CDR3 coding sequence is TGTGCCAGCAGCTTACAGGACTACGAGCAGTACTTC. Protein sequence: CASSLQDYEQYF.

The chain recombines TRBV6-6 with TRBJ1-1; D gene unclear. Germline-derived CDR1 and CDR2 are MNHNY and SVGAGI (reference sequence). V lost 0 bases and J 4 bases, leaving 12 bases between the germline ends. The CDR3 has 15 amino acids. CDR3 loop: CASSYSSGRGTEAFF. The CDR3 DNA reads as TGTGCCAGCAGTTACTCGTCGGGCCGCGGCACTGAAGCTTTCTTT.

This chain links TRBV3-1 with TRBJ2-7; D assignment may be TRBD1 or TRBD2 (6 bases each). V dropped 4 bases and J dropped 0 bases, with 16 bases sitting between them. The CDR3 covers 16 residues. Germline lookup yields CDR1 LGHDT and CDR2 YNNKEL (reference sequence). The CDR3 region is CASSPFNGGHSYEQYF. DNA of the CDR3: TGTGCCAGCAGCCCATTTAACGGGGGCCACTCCTACGAGCAGTACTTC.

The CDR3 DNA reads TGCAGCGTTGGTATAACGGGTGCGCGAGGCTACACCTTC. It specifies CSVGITGARGYTF. V is TRBV29-1 and J is TRBJ1-2; D is unresolved. Germline CDR1 and CDR2: SQVTM and ANQGSEA. This CDR3 comprises 13 residues. The V end lost 4 bases, the J end lost 8 bases, and 17 bases lay between the germline ends. The whole variable domain, remainder taken from reference TRBV29-1 and TRBJ1-2, is SAVISQKPSRDICQRGTSLTIQCQVDSQVTMMFWYRQQPGQSLTLIATANQGSEATYESGFVIDKFPISRPNLTFSTLTVSNMSPEDSSIYLCSVGITGARGYTFGSGTRLTVV.

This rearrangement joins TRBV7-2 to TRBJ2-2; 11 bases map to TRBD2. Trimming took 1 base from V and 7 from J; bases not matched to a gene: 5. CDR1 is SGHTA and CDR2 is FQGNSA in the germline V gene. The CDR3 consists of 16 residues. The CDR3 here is CASSLVAGGNSGELFF. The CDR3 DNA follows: TGTGCCAGCAGCTTAGTAGCGGGAGGGAATAGCGGGGAGCTGTTTTTT.

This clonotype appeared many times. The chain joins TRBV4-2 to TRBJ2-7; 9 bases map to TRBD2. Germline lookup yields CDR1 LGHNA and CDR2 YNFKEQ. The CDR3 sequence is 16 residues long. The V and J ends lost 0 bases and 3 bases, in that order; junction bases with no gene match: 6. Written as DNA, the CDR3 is TGTGCCAGCAGCCAAGATCCCGGGACTAGCAGCTACGAGCAGTACTTC. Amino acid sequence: CASSQDPGTSSYEQYF.

This CDR3 reads CSAGYRLYMNTEAFF. Written as DNA, the CDR3 is TGCAGCGCGGGGTATAGGCTTTACATGAACACTGAAGCTTTCTTT. The chain joins TRBV29-1 to TRBJ1-1; D remains ambiguous. The CDR3 is 15 amino acids. The V end was cut by 7 bases, the J end by 0 bases, with 18 bases between. Germline loops: CDR1 SQVTM, CDR2 ANQGSEA.

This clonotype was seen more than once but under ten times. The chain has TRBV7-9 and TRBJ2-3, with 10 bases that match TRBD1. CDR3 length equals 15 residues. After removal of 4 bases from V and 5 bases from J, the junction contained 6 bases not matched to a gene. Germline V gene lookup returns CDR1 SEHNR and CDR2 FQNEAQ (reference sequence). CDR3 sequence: CASSSGTGEEDTQYF. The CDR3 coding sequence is TGTGCCAGCAGCTCAGGGACAGGGGAGGAAGATACGCAGTATTTT.

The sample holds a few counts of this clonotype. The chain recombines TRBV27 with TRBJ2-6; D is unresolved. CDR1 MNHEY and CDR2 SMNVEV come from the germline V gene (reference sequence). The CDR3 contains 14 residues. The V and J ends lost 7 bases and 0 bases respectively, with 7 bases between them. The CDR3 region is CASTTASGANVLTF. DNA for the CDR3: TGTGCCAGCACCACCGCCTCTGGGGCCAACGTCCTGACTTTC.

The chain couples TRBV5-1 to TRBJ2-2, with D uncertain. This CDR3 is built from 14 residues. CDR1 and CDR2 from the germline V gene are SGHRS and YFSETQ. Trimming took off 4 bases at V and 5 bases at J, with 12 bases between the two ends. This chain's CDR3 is CASSTTLGTGELFF. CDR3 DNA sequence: TGCGCCAGCAGCACGACACTCGGGACCGGGGAGCTGTTTTTT.

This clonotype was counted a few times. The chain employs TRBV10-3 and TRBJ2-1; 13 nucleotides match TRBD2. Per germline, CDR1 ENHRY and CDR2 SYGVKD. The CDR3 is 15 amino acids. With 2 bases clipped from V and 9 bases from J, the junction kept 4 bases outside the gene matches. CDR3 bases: TGTGCCATCAGTGAGCCGGGACTAGCGGGGAGTGAGCAGTTCTTC. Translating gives CAISEPGLAGSEQFF.

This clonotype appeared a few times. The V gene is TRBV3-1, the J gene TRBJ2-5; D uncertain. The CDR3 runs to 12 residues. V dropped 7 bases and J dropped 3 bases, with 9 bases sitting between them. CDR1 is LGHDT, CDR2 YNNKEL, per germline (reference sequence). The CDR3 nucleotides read TGTGCCAGCAATAAGGGCGAAGAGACCCAGTACTTC. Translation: CASNKGEETQYF.

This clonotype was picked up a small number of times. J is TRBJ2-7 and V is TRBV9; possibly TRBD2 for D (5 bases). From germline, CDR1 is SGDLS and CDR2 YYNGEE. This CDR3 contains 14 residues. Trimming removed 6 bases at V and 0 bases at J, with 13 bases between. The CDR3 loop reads CASNPTGSSYEQYF. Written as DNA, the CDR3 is TGTGCCAGCAACCCAACGGGGAGCTCCTACGAGCAGTACTTC.

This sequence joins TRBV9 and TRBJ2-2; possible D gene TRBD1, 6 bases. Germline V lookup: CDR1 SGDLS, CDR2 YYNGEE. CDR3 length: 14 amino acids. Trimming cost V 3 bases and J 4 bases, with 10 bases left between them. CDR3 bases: TGTGCCAGCAGCGAGGGACACCCCACCGGGGAGCTGTTTTTT. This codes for CASSEGHPTGELFF.

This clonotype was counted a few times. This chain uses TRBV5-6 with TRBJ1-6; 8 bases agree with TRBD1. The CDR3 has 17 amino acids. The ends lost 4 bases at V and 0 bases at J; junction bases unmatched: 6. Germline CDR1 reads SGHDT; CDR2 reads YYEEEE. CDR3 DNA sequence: TGTGCCAGCAGCCGGTTACAGGGGGTCTCCTATAATTCACCCCTCCACTTT. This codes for CASSRLQGVSYNSPLHF. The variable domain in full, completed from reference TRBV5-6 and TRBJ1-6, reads DAGVTQSPTHLIKTRGQQVTLRCSPKSGHDTVSWYQQALGQGPQFIFQYYEEEERQRGNFPDRFSGHQFPNYSSELNVNALLLGDSALYLCASSRLQGVSYNSPLHFGNGTRLTVT.

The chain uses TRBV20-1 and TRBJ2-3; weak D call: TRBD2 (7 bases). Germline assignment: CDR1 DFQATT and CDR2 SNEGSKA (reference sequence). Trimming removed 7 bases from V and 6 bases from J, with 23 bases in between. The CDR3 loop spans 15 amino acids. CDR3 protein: CSVSHRGAGTDTQYF. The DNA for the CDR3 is TGCAGTGTCTCGCACCGGGGGGCGGGAACGGATACGCAGTATTTT.

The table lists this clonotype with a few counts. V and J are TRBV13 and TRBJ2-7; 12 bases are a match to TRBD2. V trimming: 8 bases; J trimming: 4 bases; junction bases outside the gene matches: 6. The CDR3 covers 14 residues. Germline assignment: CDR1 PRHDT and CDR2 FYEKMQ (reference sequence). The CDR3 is CASRDLAGGYEQYF. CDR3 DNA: TGTGCCAGCCGGGATCTAGCGGGAGGGTACGAGCAGTACTTC.

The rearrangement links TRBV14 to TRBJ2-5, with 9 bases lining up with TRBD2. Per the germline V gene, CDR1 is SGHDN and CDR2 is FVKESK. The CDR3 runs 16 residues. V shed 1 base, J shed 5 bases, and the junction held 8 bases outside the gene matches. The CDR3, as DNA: TGTGCCAGCAGCCAAGCTCCGGCGGGGGGGCCGGAGACCCAGTACTTC. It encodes CASSQAPAGGPETQYF.

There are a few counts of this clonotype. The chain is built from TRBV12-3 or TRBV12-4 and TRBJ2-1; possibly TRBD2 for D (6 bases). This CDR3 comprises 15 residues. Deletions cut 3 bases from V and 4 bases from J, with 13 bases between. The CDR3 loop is CASSFSLASYNEQFF. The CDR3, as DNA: TGTGCCAGCAGTTTTAGCCTAGCGAGTTACAATGAGCAGTTCTTC.

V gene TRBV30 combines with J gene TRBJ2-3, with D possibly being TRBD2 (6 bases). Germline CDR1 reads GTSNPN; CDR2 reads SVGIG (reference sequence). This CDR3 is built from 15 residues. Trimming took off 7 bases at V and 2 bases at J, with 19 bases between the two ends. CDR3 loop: CALTKGSGYTDTQYF. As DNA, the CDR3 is TGTGCCTTGACCAAGGGTAGCGGATACACAGATACGCAGTATTTT.

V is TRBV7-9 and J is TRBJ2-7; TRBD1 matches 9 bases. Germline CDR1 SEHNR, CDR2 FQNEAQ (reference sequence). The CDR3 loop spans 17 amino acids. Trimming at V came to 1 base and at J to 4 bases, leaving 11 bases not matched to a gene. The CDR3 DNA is TGTGCCAGCAGCTTAGAAGGTTCCGGGACAGGGAGATACGAGCAGTACTTC. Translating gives CASSLEGSGTGRYEQYF.

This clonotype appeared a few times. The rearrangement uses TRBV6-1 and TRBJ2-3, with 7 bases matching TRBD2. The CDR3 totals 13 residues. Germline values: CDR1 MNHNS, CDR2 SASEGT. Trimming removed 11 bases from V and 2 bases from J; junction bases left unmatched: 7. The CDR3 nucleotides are TGTGCCTCCCGTGGGGGGGTCACAGATACGCAGTATTTT. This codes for CASRGGVTDTQYF.

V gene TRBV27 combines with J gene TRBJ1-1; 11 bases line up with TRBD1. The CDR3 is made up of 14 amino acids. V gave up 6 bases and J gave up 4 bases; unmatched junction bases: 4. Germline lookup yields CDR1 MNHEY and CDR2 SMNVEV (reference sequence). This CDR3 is CASRGTGGVTEAFF. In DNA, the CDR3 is TGTGCCAGCAGGGGGACAGGGGGAGTCACTGAAGCTTTCTTT.

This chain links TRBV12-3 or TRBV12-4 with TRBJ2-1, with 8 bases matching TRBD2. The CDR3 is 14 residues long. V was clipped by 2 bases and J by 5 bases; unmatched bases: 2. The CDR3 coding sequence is TGTGCCAGCAGTTTAAGGCGGGAGGACAATGAGCAGTTCTTC. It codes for CASSLRREDNEQFF.

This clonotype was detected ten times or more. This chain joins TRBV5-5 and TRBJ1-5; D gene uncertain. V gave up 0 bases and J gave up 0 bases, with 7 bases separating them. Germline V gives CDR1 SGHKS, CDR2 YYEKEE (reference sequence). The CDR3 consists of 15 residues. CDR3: CASSLGGYSNQPQHF. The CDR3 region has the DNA TGTGCCAGCAGCTTGGGCGGTTATAGCAATCAGCCCCAGCATTTT.

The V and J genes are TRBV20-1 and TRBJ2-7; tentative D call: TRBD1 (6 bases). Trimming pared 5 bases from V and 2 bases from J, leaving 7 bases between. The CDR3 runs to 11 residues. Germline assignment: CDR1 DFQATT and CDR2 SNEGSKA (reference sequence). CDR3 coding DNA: TGCAGTGCTCACAGGGCCTACGAGCAGTACTTC. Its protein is CSAHRAYEQYF.

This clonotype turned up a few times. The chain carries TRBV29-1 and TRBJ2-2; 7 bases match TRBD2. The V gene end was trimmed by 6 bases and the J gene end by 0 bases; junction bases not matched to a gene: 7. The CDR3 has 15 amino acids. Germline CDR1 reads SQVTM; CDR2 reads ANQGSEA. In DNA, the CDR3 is TGCAGCGTAGCCAAGGGAGGGCCGAACACCGGGGAGCTGTTTTTT. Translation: CSVAKGGPNTGELFF.